These 5 T cell receptor beta chains were sequenced from one sample in a study of blood T cell repertoires in COVID-19. Assay used: immunoSEQ multiplex PCR; TCRdb lists only in-frame clones, some missing. The data contain 200,000 to 250,000 clones, just over 85% of them seen just once; the ten biggest clones take up 4.4%. Sequences were obtained from peripheral blood. These receptor sequences come from a man aged 45-65 years with acute or convalescent COVID-19.

This chain joins TRBV14 and TRBJ1-6; D ambiguous. Germline V lookup: CDR1 SGHDN, CDR2 FVKESK. With 0 bases removed from V and 9 bases from J, the gap between germline ends came to 6 bases. The CDR3 loop spans 13 amino acids. The CDR3 protein is CASSQEGRSPLHF. CDR3 DNA sequence: TGTGCCAGCAGCCAAGAGGGCCGTTCACCCCTCCACTTT.

The rearrangement joins TRBV9 to TRBJ1-4, with D unclear. CDR3 length: 14 residues. CDR1 and CDR2 (germline): SGDLS, YYNGEE. Trimming shortened V by 4 bases and J by 8 bases, and 15 bases separated the two germline ends. The CDR3 region is CASSSQAGGEKLFF. CDR3 sequence (DNA): TGTGCCAGCAGCTCTCAAGCGGGTGGAGAAAAACTGTTTTTT.

This rearrangement joins TRBV6-5 to TRBJ1-3; a possible D gene is TRBD1 (6 bases). Trimming left V 7 bases short and J 0 bases short, with 13 bases between. The CDR3 totals 15 residues. CDR1 and CDR2 from the germline V gene are MNHEY and SVGAGI. DNA of the CDR3: TGTGCCAGCACACATCAACAGGGCTCTGGAAACACCATATATTTT. Translation gives CASTHQQGSGNTIYF.

The chain carries TRBV7-7 and TRBJ2-5, with D tentatively TRBD2 (7 bases). Germline V CDR1 and CDR2: SSHAT, FNYEAQ (reference sequence). Trimming removed 1 base from V and 4 bases from J, with 13 bases in between. The CDR3 length is 15 residues. CDR3 residues: CASSLGGGGAETQYF. As DNA, the CDR3 is TGTGCCAGCAGCTTAGGAGGGGGGGGAGCAGAGACCCAGTACTTC.

This sequence joins TRBV5-4 and TRBJ1-6, with D possibly TRBD1 on 6 matching bases. CDR3 size: 14 residues. Germline assignment: CDR1 SGHNT and CDR2 YYREEE (reference sequence). The V end was cut by 6 bases, the J end by 5 bases, with 12 bases between. CDR3 DNA sequence: TGTGCCAGCACAGGACAGCTAGATAATTCACCCCTCCACTTT. Residues: CASTGQLDNSPLHF.